This T cell receptor (beta chain) was recorded in a study of cytomegalovirus exposure and HLA in healthy donors. CDR3 size: 18 residues. The V gene end was trimmed by 0 bases and the J gene end by 0 bases; junction bases not matched to a gene: 7. The PCR employed 60 Vbeta primers together with 13 Jbeta primers. Sequencing was performed with immunoSEQ multiplex PCR; in TCRdb, only in-frame clones are kept and a portion is missing. Of 120,000 to 150,000 clones in the sample, about 79% are singletons; the top ten hold less than 3.5%. Sequences were obtained from PBMCs. This chain links TRBV23-1 with TRBJ2-3; 9 nucleotides align to TRBD1. TRBV23-1 falls under the ORF class, with uncertain function. The source of this sequence is a male donor in good health and CMV-seronegative. CDR3 bases: TGCGCCAGCAGTCAATCCCAACCGGGACAGGGAAGCACAGATACGCAGTATTTT. Protein: CASSQSQPGQGSTDTQYF.